What follows are 32 T cell receptor beta chains derived from one specimen sequenced in a study of blood T cells in healthy people across ages. The second PCR ran about 6 to 12 cycles with a sample-barcoded 5' primer and J-beta primers. TCRdb re-derived calls from the 5' RACE reads in MiXCR, one entry per CDR3 protein. The table lists 1.5 million to 2 million distinct CDR3 sequences, approximately 39% of them singletons. The sample was blood. Receptors originate from a human donor in good health.

This clonotype was counted between two and nine times. The chain links TRBV7-2 to TRBJ2-1; either TRBD1 or TRBD2 may fit D (5 bases each). The germline V and J ends were trimmed by 8 bases and 3 bases, with 14 bases remaining between them. Germline CDR1 SGHTA, CDR2 FQGNSA. The CDR3 is 14 amino acids. The CDR3 DNA sequence: TGTGCCAGCTCCTCCATGGGGGTCTACAATGAGCAGTTCTTC. It codes for CASSSMGVYNEQFF.

The chain combines TRBV4-2 with TRBJ2-2; TRBD1 aligns across 8 bases. CDR1 is LGHNA and CDR2 is YNFKEQ in the germline V gene. J lost 2 bases, V lost 5 bases, and 7 bases had no gene match. CDR3 length: 16 residues. CDR3 loop: CASSLLSGGNTGELFF. As DNA, the CDR3 is TGTGCCAGCAGCTTGCTCTCAGGGGGCAACACCGGGGAGCTGTTTTTT.

This clonotype was seen more than once but under ten times. V gene TRBV11-2 combines with J gene TRBJ2-5; D is unresolved. Germline-derived CDR1 and CDR2 are SGHAT and FQNNGV. The CDR3 is 13 amino acids. Trimming removed 3 bases at V and 4 bases at J, with 9 bases between. The CDR3 loop is CASSLDPPETQYF. The CDR3 coding sequence is TGTGCCAGCAGCTTGGACCCGCCAGAGACCCAGTACTTC. The variable domain in full, completed from reference TRBV11-2 and TRBJ2-5, reads EAGVAQSPRYKIIEKRQSVAFWCNPISGHATLYWYQQILGQGPKLLIQFQNNGVVDDSQLPKDRFSAERLKGVDSTLKIQPAKLEDSAVYLCASSLDPPETQYFGPGTRLLVL.

In the case of this clonotype: The CDR3 end shows no conserved phenylalanine or tryptophan, and so a read error is likely. The chain links TRBV4-1 to TRBJ1-5; tentatively, D is TRBD1 (6 bases). The CDR3 loop spans 16 amino acids. Per germline, CDR1 MGHRA and CDR2 YSYEKL. V was pared by 1 base and J by 4 bases, with 14 bases between. CDR3 amino acids: CASSQVPPGANQPQHC. CDR3 nucleotide sequence: TGCGCCAGCAGCCAAGTACCGCCGGGGGCGAATCAGCCCCAGCATTGT.

This chain uses TRBV4-2 with TRBJ2-6, with D maybe TRBD1 (6 bases). Germline CDR1 LGHNA, CDR2 YNFKEQ. Trimming stripped 0 bases from V and 0 bases from J, with 15 bases between. This CDR3 has 19 residues. CDR3 protein: CASSQDPLTGLSGANVLTF. CDR3 DNA: TGTGCCAGCAGCCAAGACCCCCTGACAGGCCTCTCTGGGGCCAACGTCCTGACTTTC.

Here the CDR3 DNA reads TGCGCCAGCAGCCAGGGGACCTACACTGAAGCTTTCTTT. Translated, it gives CASSQGTYTEAFF. The chain joins TRBV4-1 to TRBJ1-1; D may be TRBD1 (5 bases). Trimming left V 3 bases short and J 3 bases short, with 8 bases between. Looked up from germline, CDR1 is MGHRA and CDR2 is YSYEKL. CDR3 size: 13 residues.

This clonotype was observed a few times. An end of the junction does not agree with germline; a read error may underlie this. The chain joins TRBV11-2 to TRBJ2-3; D is ambiguous. Germline assignment: CDR1 SGHAT and CDR2 FQNNGV. This CDR3 is built from 14 residues. In nucleotides, the CDR3 is TGTGTCAGCAGCTTTCGACTTCGACGGGATACGCAGTATTTT. This sequence encodes CVSSFRLRRDTQYF.

The chain couples TRBV12-3 or TRBV12-4 to TRBJ2-5; 8 bases are a match to TRBD2. The CDR3 has 15 residues. The V and J ends lost 7 bases and 3 bases, in that order; junction bases with no gene match: 10. DNA of the CDR3: TGTGCCAGCACTGCGTGGAGCGGGGGTAAAGAGACCCAGTACTTC. It encodes CASTAWSGGKETQYF.

This clonotype was counted between two and nine times. The chain recombines TRBV4-3 with TRBJ2-5, with 9 bases matching TRBD2. The V gene end was trimmed by 0 bases and the J gene end by 2 bases; junction bases not matched to a gene: 1. CDR1 is LGHNA and CDR2 is YSLEER in the germline V gene. This CDR3 is 15 amino acids long. The CDR3 DNA is TGCGCCAGCAGCCAAGAGGGACTAGCACAAGAGACCCAGTACTTC. Residues: CASSQEGLAQETQYF.

This clonotype was seen only a few times. The rearrangement uses TRBV10-3 and TRBJ2-5, with D perhaps TRBD2 (5 bases). Germline V CDR1 and CDR2: ENHRY, SYGVKD. Trimming cost V 2 bases and J 2 bases, with 9 bases left between them. The CDR3 is 14 residues long. The CDR3 sequence is CAISEGRIQETQYF. For the CDR3, the DNA is TGTGCCATCAGTGAGGGGAGAATACAAGAGACCCAGTACTTC.

This sequence joins TRBV20-1 and TRBJ2-2; 9 bases agree with TRBD2. Per germline, CDR1 DFQATT and CDR2 SNEGSKA (reference sequence). The CDR3 length is 15 residues. The V segment lost 1 base and the J segment 7 bases; nucleotides outside the gene matches: 7. Here the CDR3 reads CSARARGGRVGELFF. CDR3 DNA sequence: TGCAGTGCTAGAGCGCGGGGGGGCCGGGTCGGGGAGCTGTTTTTT.

The chain recombines TRBV20-1 with TRBJ1-1; 9 bases map to TRBD1. Looked up from germline, CDR1 is DFQATT and CDR2 is SNEGSKA (reference sequence). This CDR3 comprises 17 residues. V dropped 0 bases and J dropped 5; count of bases not matched to a gene: 13. CDR3: CSARDLRGGQGSTEAFF. The CDR3 region has the DNA TGCAGTGCTAGAGATTTAAGGGGTGGACAGGGGTCGACTGAAGCTTTCTTT.

This clonotype was detected a few times. One junction end does not reproduce the germline sequence, and a read error may be involved. V gene TRBV7-2 combines with J gene TRBJ1-5, with D possibly TRBD1 on 5 matching bases. The CDR3 extends over 15 amino acids. CDR1 is SGHTA, CDR2 FQGNSA, per germline. The DNA for the CDR3 is TGTGCCAGCACCTTAGAGGGGCTTAGCAATCAGCCCCAGCATTTT. It specifies CASTLEGLSNQPQHF. The whole variable domain, filled in from reference TRBV7-2 and TRBJ1-5, reads GAGVSQSPSNKVTEKGKDVELRCDPISGHTALYWYRQSLGQGLEFLIYFQGNSAPDKSGLPSDRFSAERTGGSVSTLTIQRTQQEDSAVYLCASTLEGLSNQPQHFGDGTRLSIL.

This clonotype was observed a few times. This CDR3 is CASSLVGSRQGFHEQYF. The CDR3 bases are TGTGCCAGCAGCTTAGTGGGGTCACGACAGGGTTTTCACGAGCAGTACTTC. The chain has TRBV7-2 and TRBJ2-7; 7 nucleotides align to TRBD1. J lost 5 bases, V lost 1 base, and 14 bases had no gene match. The germline CDR1 and CDR2 sequences are SGHTA and FQGNSA. The CDR3 runs 17 residues.

The V gene is TRBV30, the J gene TRBJ2-7; 10 bases are shared with TRBD2. The CDR3 is 14 amino acids. J gave up 0 bases and V 4 bases, and 3 bases lay outside the gene matches. Germline CDR1 GTSNPN, CDR2 SVGIG (reference sequence). CDR3 sequence (DNA): TGTGCCTGGACAGCGGGGGGGCCCTCCTACGAGCAGTACTTC. Protein sequence: CAWTAGGPSYEQYF.

This sequence joins TRBV11-2 and TRBJ2-7; a possible D gene is TRBD2 (5 bases). Per germline, CDR1 SGHAT and CDR2 FQNNGV. The CDR3 runs to 12 residues. Trimming cost V 5 bases and J 4 bases, with 9 bases left between them. The CDR3 here is CASSRWTYEQYF. The CDR3 coding sequence is TGTGCCAGCAGCCGATGGACTTACGAGCAGTACTTC.

This clonotype turned up a few times. The chain couples TRBV3-1 to TRBJ2-3; no clear D. The CDR3 extends over 14 amino acids. V was cut by 1 base and J by 6 bases, with 11 bases left in between. The germline gives CDR1 LGHDT, CDR2 YNNKEL (reference sequence). CDR3 DNA: TGTGCCAGCAGCCAAGTCGAGGAGCTGGATACGCAGTATTTT. Its translation is CASSQVEELDTQYF.

The chain carries TRBV7-9 and TRBJ1-2; a possible D gene is TRBD1 (6 bases). This CDR3 comprises 14 residues. In germline, CDR1 is SEHNR, CDR2 FQNEAQ (reference sequence). V was shortened by 8 bases and J by 5 bases, with 18 bases between the two germline ends. The CDR3 DNA is TGTGCCAGCCGGGGGCTCGATTTACATTATGGCTACACCTTC. This codes for CASRGLDLHYGYTF.

This clonotype was recorded only once. The chain joins TRBV4-3 to TRBJ2-1; maybe TRBD2 (5 bases). V was clipped by 0 bases and J by 12 bases, with 15 bases between them. CDR1 and CDR2 from the germline V gene are LGHNA and YSLEER. CDR3 length equals 14 residues. The CDR3: CASSQDASGGVQFF. CDR3 in DNA: TGCGCCAGCAGCCAAGACGCTAGTGGAGGTGTGCAGTTCTTC.

This clonotype was observed once. The chain joins TRBV6-5 to TRBJ2-7; the match to TRBD2 covers 7 bases. This CDR3 is built from 14 residues. Trimming took 6 bases from V and 5 from J; bases not matched to a gene: 10. The germline CDR1 and CDR2 sequences are MNHEY and SVGAGI. CDR3 residues: CASSPGLSGNEQYF. In DNA, the CDR3 is TGTGCCAGCAGCCCAGGACTAAGCGGGAACGAGCAGTACTTC.

This clonotype was counted only a few times. This chain uses TRBV5-1 with TRBJ2-5; D perhaps matches TRBD2 (7 bases). Germline V gene sequence: CDR1 SGHRS, CDR2 YFSETQ. The CDR3 is 15 residues long. V was pared by 2 bases and J by 5 bases, with 16 bases between. The DNA for the CDR3 is TGCGCCAGCAGCTTCCACCGGACAGCGGGGGAGACCCAGTACTTC. Protein product: CASSFHRTAGETQYF.

In its sample, this clonotype was seen a few times. The chain couples TRBV7-3 to TRBJ2-1; 10 bases map to TRBD1. Germline V gives CDR1 SGHTA, CDR2 FQGTGA. Trimming removed 4 bases from V and 6 bases from J; junction bases left unmatched: 6. The CDR3 sequence is 15 residues long. This chain's CDR3 is CASSSRDRGSNEQFF. The CDR3 DNA sequence: TGTGCCAGCAGCTCCCGGGACAGGGGTTCCAATGAGCAGTTCTTC.

This clonotype showed up just once. A junction boundary mismatches the germline segment, possibly from a read error. V is TRBV20-1 and J is TRBJ2-1; the match to TRBD2 covers 8 bases. CDR3 length equals 14 residues. From germline, CDR1 is DFQATT and CDR2 SNEGSKA (reference sequence). The chain's CDR3 is CSAMPGLGFDERFF. CDR3 DNA: TGCAGTGCTATGCCGGGACTAGGTTTCGATGAGCGGTTCTTC.

A few counts support this clonotype. The chain employs TRBV11-3 and TRBJ1-2; unclear D gene. The V and J ends lost 7 bases and 2 bases respectively, with 23 bases between them. This CDR3 has 17 residues. In germline, CDR1 is SGHNT, CDR2 YENEEA. DNA for the CDR3: TGTGCCAGCACCACGGACCGGGGAAGAGGATTAAACTATGGCTACACCTTC. Its protein is CASTTDRGRGLNYGYTF.

The table lists this clonotype with a few counts. The rearrangement links TRBV20-1 to TRBJ2-1, with TRBD1 matching 7 bases. V was clipped by 4 bases and J by 0 bases; unmatched bases: 6. The CDR3 spans 15 residues. The germline V gene has CDR1 DFQATT and CDR2 SNEGSKA (reference sequence). This chain's CDR3 is CSATDRARSYNEQFF. CDR3 in DNA: TGCAGTGCTACTGACAGGGCCCGCTCCTACAATGAGCAGTTCTTC.

V is TRBV7-9 and J is TRBJ2-5; D ambiguous. CDR3 length: 16 residues. V was cut by 4 bases and J by 0 bases, with 15 bases left in between. Germline V gene lookup returns CDR1 SEHNR and CDR2 FQNEAQ (reference sequence). The CDR3 region has the DNA TGTGCCAGCAGCTACGGCAAGAGCGCGAACCAAGAGACCCAGTACTTC. This gives the protein CASSYGKSANQETQYF.

A few counts support this clonotype. V and J are TRBV21-1 and TRBJ1-2. TRBV21-1 is marked as a pseudogene. This CDR3 contains 12 residues. The chain's CDR3 is CASRSRVRGYTF. The CDR3 DNA sequence: TGTGCCAGTCGTTCAAGGGTGAGAGGCTACACCTTC.

The chain employs TRBV7-2 and TRBJ2-7; TRBD2 might be the D (5 bases). CDR1 and CDR2 (germline): SGHTA, FQGNSA. The ends were cut back, 2 bases at V and 0 bases at J, with 11 bases in the middle. The CDR3 contains 15 residues. CDR3 residues: CASSLSTGNSYEQYF. Written as DNA, the CDR3 is TGTGCCAGCAGCTTATCGACGGGGAACTCCTACGAGCAGTACTTC.

V gene TRBV7-2 combines with J gene TRBJ2-3, with D maybe TRBD2 (7 bases). Trimming took off 0 bases at V and 1 base at J, with 11 bases between the two ends. CDR1 and CDR2 from the germline V gene are SGHTA and FQGNSA. The CDR3 spans 16 residues. The CDR3 loop is CASSLAGGPGTDTQYF. CDR3 sequence (DNA): TGTGCCAGCAGCTTAGCGGGGGGGCCCGGCACAGATACGCAGTATTTT.

This clonotype was detected ten times or more. The J gene is TRBJ2-1, the V gene TRBV4-3; 12 bases are a match to TRBD1. The CDR3 consists of 17 residues. CDR1 LGHNA and CDR2 YSLEER come from the germline V gene. Germline trimming cut 0 bases from V and 7 bases from J; bases unmatched to any gene: 7. The CDR3 loop reads CASSQDTPGQGANEQFF. Written as DNA, the CDR3 is TGCGCCAGCAGCCAAGATACACCGGGACAGGGGGCAAATGAGCAGTTCTTC.

The chain uses TRBV10-3 and TRBJ2-7; D gene unclear. The CDR3 runs 16 residues. V was pared by 0 bases and J by 5 bases, with 17 bases between. Per the germline V gene, CDR1 is ENHRY and CDR2 is SYGVKD. The CDR3 region has the DNA TGTGCCATCAGTGAGTCGACACCCGCTCTGATCGACGAGCAGTACTTC. Its protein product is CAISESTPALIDEQYF.

This chain connects TRBV30 to TRBJ2-7, with TRBD1 as a possible D gene (5 bases). The CDR3 is 13 amino acids. Trimming took off 2 bases at V and 3 bases at J, with 11 bases between the two ends. From germline, CDR1 is GTSNPN and CDR2 SVGIG (reference sequence). CDR3 residues: CAWSTGVIYEQYF. DNA for the CDR3: TGTGCCTGGAGTACAGGCGTGATCTACGAGCAGTACTTC.